A selection of T cell receptor beta chains follows, all from one sample in a study of OX40 agonist ivuxolimab in advanced cancers. This table comes from immunoSEQ multiplex PCR, and its TCRdb copy is limited to in-frame clones, with some not included. This sample has 15,000 to 20,000 clones; more than 75% occur once, and the top ten carry under 15%. Sequencing was performed on CD4+ or CD8+ T cells sorted from blood, taken in a trial of the OX40 agonist ivuxolimab. The receptors were sampled from an adult with an advanced solid tumor such as melanoma, head and neck, liver or kidney cancer. Each CDR3 is given with its conserved first and last residue. Each record gives: CDR3 protein, CDR3 DNA, clone size, J gene, D gene, V gene. A D gene is named only where the DNA matches it firmly. Some rows have no size entry. The others give once, few or many, or a class for an expanded clone.

CDR3 protein: CASRQSLYGYTF; CDR3 DNA: TGTGCCAGCAGACAGTCACTCTATGGCTACACCTTC; clone size: few; J gene: TRBJ1-2; D gene: -; V gene: TRBV11-2
CDR3 protein: CASSRGTRTHEQYF; CDR3 DNA: TGTGCCAGCAGCCGCGGGACCCGTACTCACGAGCAGTACTTC; clone size: -; J gene: TRBJ2-7; D gene: -; V gene: TRBV5-6
CDR3 protein: CASSEQGARVGEQYF; CDR3 DNA: TGTGCCAGCAGTGAACAGGGGGCGCGGGTCGGCGAGCAGTACTTC; clone size: -; J gene: TRBJ2-7; D gene: TRBD1; V gene: TRBV25-1
CDR3 protein: CASSPLGAANTEAFF; CDR3 DNA: TGTGCCAGCAGCCCCCTCGGGGCAGCGAACACTGAAGCTTTCTTT; clone size: -; J gene: TRBJ1-1; D gene: -; V gene: TRBV7-9
CDR3 protein: CASSYQATSGNYEQYF; CDR3 DNA: TGTGCCAGCAGTTACCAAGCGACTAGCGGGAACTACGAGCAGTACTTC; clone size: -; J gene: TRBJ2-7; D gene: TRBD2; V gene: TRBV6-5
CDR3 protein: CASSLPGAETQYF; CDR3 DNA: TGTGCTAGCAGTCTCCCCGGGGCAGAGACCCAGTACTTC; clone size: -; J gene: TRBJ2-5; D gene: -; V gene: TRBV7-7
CDR3 protein: CSVGYGDTEAFF; CDR3 DNA: TGCAGCGTTGGGTATGGGGACACTGAAGCTTTCTTT; clone size: -; J gene: TRBJ1-1; D gene: -; V gene: TRBV29-1
CDR3 protein: CASEKGAGGTTDTQYF; CDR3 DNA: TGCGCCAGCGAAAAAGGAGCGGGGGGGACCACAGATACGCAGTATTTT; clone size: few; J gene: TRBJ2-3; D gene: TRBD2; V gene: TRBV4-1
CDR3 protein: CASSSGTGVHHEQFF; CDR3 DNA: TGTGCCAGCAGTTCCGGGACAGGGGTGCATCATGAGCAGTTCTTC; clone size: few; J gene: TRBJ2-1; D gene: TRBD1; V gene: TRBV6-5
CDR3 protein: CASSPRTGGYEQYF; CDR3 DNA: TGTGCCAGCAGCCCGAGGACAGGGGGCTACGAGCAGTACTTC; clone size: -; J gene: TRBJ2-7; D gene: TRBD1; V gene: TRBV7-2
CDR3 protein: CASSTPGPAGGANVLTF; CDR3 DNA: TGTGCCAGCAGCACTCCGGGACCCGCTGGAGGAGCCAACGTCCTGACTTTC; clone size: -; J gene: TRBJ2-6; D gene: -; V gene: TRBV7-2
CDR3 protein: CASSPTGGPTNEKLFF; CDR3 DNA: TGCGCCAGCAGCCCAACAGGGGGTCCCACTAATGAAAAACTGTTTTTT; clone size: -; J gene: TRBJ1-4; D gene: TRBD1; V gene: TRBV5-1
CDR3 protein: CASRVQVISDTQYF; CDR3 DNA: TGTGCCAGCAGGGTACAGGTTATTTCAGATACGCAGTATTTT; clone size: -; J gene: TRBJ2-3; D gene: -; V gene: TRBV2
CDR3 protein: CATSRDWASLAYF; CDR3 DNA: TGTGCCACCAGCAGAGATTGGGCGTCTCTCGCGTACTTC; clone size: -; J gene: TRBJ2-7; D gene: -; V gene: TRBV15
CDR3 protein: CASTKGTDYGYTF; CDR3 DNA: TGTGCCAGCACGAAGGGGACCGACTATGGCTACACCTTC; clone size: -; J gene: TRBJ1-2; D gene: -; V gene: TRBV6-4
CDR3 protein: CAWRFQGEEKLFF; CDR3 DNA: TGTGCCTGGAGGTTTCAGGGGGAAGAAAAACTGTTTTTT; clone size: -; J gene: TRBJ1-4; D gene: TRBD1; V gene: TRBV30
CDR3 protein: CSVERGPTLKSQETQYF; CDR3 DNA: TGCAGCGTTGAGCGGGGACCGACTTTGAAATCCCAAGAGACCCAGTACTTC; clone size: -; J gene: TRBJ2-5; D gene: -; V gene: TRBV29-1
CDR3 protein: CASTPTGNYGYTF; CDR3 DNA: TGTGCCAGCACCCCGACAGGGAACTATGGCTACACCTTC; clone size: medium-sized; J gene: TRBJ1-2; D gene: TRBD1; V gene: TRBV6-5
CDR3 protein: CASSIDRSINTQYF; CDR3 DNA: TGTGCCAGTAGTATAGATCGTTCAATAAATACGCAGTATTTT; clone size: -; J gene: TRBJ2-3; D gene: -; V gene: TRBV19
CDR3 protein: CASSLRLVKGYTF; CDR3 DNA: TGTGCCAGCAGCTTACGCCTGGTGAAAGGCTACACCTTC; clone size: -; J gene: TRBJ1-2; D gene: -; V gene: TRBV5-6
CDR3 protein: CASSWEFGGGETQYF; CDR3 DNA: TGTGCCAGCAGCTGGGAGTTCGGGGGAGGGGAGACCCAGTACTTC; clone size: few; J gene: TRBJ2-5; D gene: TRBD2; V gene: TRBV7-6
CDR3 protein: CASSSSSDLYEQYF; CDR3 DNA: TGTGCCAGCAGCAGTTCTAGCGACCTCTACGAGCAGTACTTC; clone size: -; J gene: TRBJ2-7; D gene: -; V gene: TRBV7-9
CDR3 protein: CASSLLLASTDTQYF; CDR3 DNA: TGTGCCAGCAGCTTACTTCTAGCGAGCACAGATACGCAGTATTTT; clone size: -; J gene: TRBJ2-3; D gene: -; V gene: TRBV5-6
CDR3 protein: CASRGGRGVYGYTF; CDR3 DNA: TGTGCCAGCAGGGGGGGGAGAGGAGTCTATGGCTACACCTTC; clone size: -; J gene: TRBJ1-2; D gene: -; V gene: TRBV6-5
CDR3 protein: CAVSTGPLNTEAFF; CDR3 DNA: TGTGCCGTCTCGACCGGACCCTTGAACACTGAAGCTTTCTTT; clone size: few; J gene: TRBJ1-1; D gene: -; V gene: TRBV28
CDR3 protein: CASSTQQGGANVLTF; CDR3 DNA: TGTGCCAGTAGTACCCAACAGGGGGGGGCCAACGTCCTGACTTTC; clone size: -; J gene: TRBJ2-6; D gene: TRBD1; V gene: TRBV19
CDR3 protein: CASSSSPGSGNTIYF; CDR3 DNA: TGTGCCAGCAGCTCCAGCCCTGGCTCTGGAAACACCATATATTTT; clone size: -; J gene: TRBJ1-3; D gene: -; V gene: TRBV7-6
CDR3 protein: CASSHRDRNYEQYF; CDR3 DNA: TGTGCCAGCAGTCACCGGGACAGAAACTACGAGCAGTACTTC; clone size: -; J gene: TRBJ2-7; D gene: TRBD1; V gene: TRBV11-1
CDR3 protein: CSATSYNEQFF; CDR3 DNA: TGCAGTGCTACCTCCTACAATGAGCAGTTCTTC; clone size: -; J gene: TRBJ2-1; D gene: -; V gene: TRBV20-1
CDR3 protein: CTTRGEFVYEQYF; CDR3 DNA: TGCACCACCCGGGGGGAGTTCGTCTACGAGCAGTACTTC; clone size: once; J gene: TRBJ2-7; D gene: -; V gene: TRBV1
CDR3 protein: CASSLRDLNRYEQYF; CDR3 DNA: TGTGCCAGCAGCCTCCGGGACCTAAATCGATACGAGCAGTACTTC; clone size: few; J gene: TRBJ2-7; D gene: -; V gene: TRBV5-5
CDR3 protein: CASRPNGGAPTDTQYF; CDR3 DNA: TGTGCCAGCAGACCGAATGGGGGGGCTCCTACAGATACGCAGTATTTT; clone size: -; J gene: TRBJ2-3; D gene: -; V gene: TRBV27
CDR3 protein: CASSSPGRSTEAFF; CDR3 DNA: TGTGCCAGCAGTTCCCCCGGGAGATCCACTGAAGCTTTCTTT; clone size: -; J gene: TRBJ1-1; D gene: -; V gene: TRBV6-5
CDR3 protein: CASTSGQSQETQYF; CDR3 DNA: TGTGCCAGCACCTCGGGACAGAGCCAAGAGACCCAGTACTTC; clone size: -; J gene: TRBJ2-5; D gene: TRBD1; V gene: TRBV2
CDR3 protein: CASSTRPGQPQHF; CDR3 DNA: TGTGCCAGTAGTACCCGGCCGGGGCAGCCCCAGCATTTT; clone size: medium-sized; J gene: TRBJ1-5; D gene: -; V gene: TRBV19
CDR3 protein: CASRRTVNTEAFF; CDR3 DNA: TGTGCCAGCAGAAGGACAGTAAACACTGAAGCTTTCTTT; clone size: -; J gene: TRBJ1-1; D gene: -; V gene: TRBV6-1
CDR3 protein: CASSPGTSSTDTQYF; CDR3 DNA: TGTGCCAGCAGCCCGGGGACTAGCTCCACAGATACGCAGTATTTT; clone size: -; J gene: TRBJ2-3; D gene: TRBD2; V gene: TRBV4-2
CDR3 protein: CASSLTSGPAYEQYF; CDR3 DNA: TGTGCCAGCAGTTTGACTAGCGGTCCAGCCTACGAGCAGTACTTC; clone size: few; J gene: TRBJ2-7; D gene: TRBD2; V gene: TRBV6-6
CDR3 protein: CASSLVGGAGEQFF; CDR3 DNA: TGTGCCAGCAGCTTGGTGGGGGGGGCTGGAGAGCAGTTCTTC; clone size: few; J gene: TRBJ2-1; D gene: -; V gene: TRBV11-2
CDR3 protein: CASSEGVAKNIQYF; CDR3 DNA: TGCGCCAGCAGCGAGGGGGTAGCCAAAAACATTCAGTACTTC; clone size: -; J gene: TRBJ2-4; D gene: -; V gene: TRBV5-1
CDR3 protein: CAIKGTSGHEQYF; CDR3 DNA: TGTGCCATCAAGGGGACTAGCGGCCACGAGCAGTACTTC; clone size: -; J gene: TRBJ2-7; D gene: TRBD2; V gene: TRBV10-3
CDR3 protein: CASSSGRGYGYTF; CDR3 DNA: TGTGCCAGCAGCTCAGGACGGGGCTATGGCTACACCTTC; clone size: -; J gene: TRBJ1-2; D gene: -; V gene: TRBV11-2
CDR3 protein: CASSDQDPRTDTQYF; CDR3 DNA: TGTGCCAGCAGTGATCAGGACCCCCGCACAGATACGCAGTATTTT; clone size: -; J gene: TRBJ2-3; D gene: -; V gene: TRBV6-1
CDR3 protein: CASSLSREGTEAFF; CDR3 DNA: TGTGCCAGCAGTTTATCGAGAGAGGGAACTGAAGCTTTCTTT; clone size: -; J gene: TRBJ1-1; D gene: -; V gene: TRBV27
CDR3 protein: CASEWGSLFF; CDR3 DNA: TGTGCCAGCGAATGGGGATCGCTGTTTTTT; clone size: -; J gene: TRBJ2-2; D gene: -; V gene: TRBV6-1
CDR3 protein: CASSFRRNTGELFF; CDR3 DNA: TGTGCCAGCAGTTTTCGGAGGAACACCGGGGAGCTGTTTTTT; clone size: -; J gene: TRBJ2-2; D gene: -; V gene: TRBV6-5
CDR3 protein: CASSRRTWGGGYTF; CDR3 DNA: TGTGCCAGCAGCCGTCGTACCTGGGGCGGCGGCTACACCTTC; clone size: -; J gene: TRBJ1-2; D gene: -; V gene: TRBV6-5
CDR3 protein: CASSSRQGGGYGYTF; CDR3 DNA: TGCGCCAGCAGCTCAAGACAGGGAGGAGGGTATGGCTACACCTTC; clone size: few; J gene: TRBJ1-2; D gene: TRBD1; V gene: TRBV5-1
CDR3 protein: CSVDQGVGSGANVLTF; CDR3 DNA: TGCAGCGTTGATCAGGGAGTTGGCTCTGGGGCCAACGTCCTGACTTTC; clone size: -; J gene: TRBJ2-6; D gene: -; V gene: TRBV29-1
CDR3 protein: CASSQDPRGNYGYTF; CDR3 DNA: TGCGCCAGCAGCCAAGATCCCCGGGGGAACTATGGCTACACCTTC; clone size: -; J gene: TRBJ1-2; D gene: -; V gene: TRBV4-1
CDR3 protein: CASSLVRGSGGNEQYF; CDR3 DNA: TGTGCCAGCAGCTTGGTGCGGGGTTCGGGGGGGAACGAGCAGTACTTC; clone size: -; J gene: TRBJ2-7; D gene: TRBD2; V gene: TRBV5-6
CDR3 protein: CASSGTDGITEAFF; CDR3 DNA: TGTGCCAGCAGTGGGACGGACGGGATTACTGAAGCTTTCTTT; clone size: -; J gene: TRBJ1-1; D gene: -; V gene: TRBV27
CDR3 protein: CASSRYSGELFF; CDR3 DNA: TGTGCCAGCAGTCGATATTCCGGGGAGCTGTTTTTT; clone size: -; J gene: TRBJ2-2; D gene: -; V gene: TRBV11-3
CDR3 protein: CASRGQGGGYTF; CDR3 DNA: TGTGCCAGCAGAGGACAGGGGGGAGGCTACACCTTC; clone size: -; J gene: TRBJ1-2; D gene: TRBD1; V gene: TRBV6-5
CDR3 protein: CASSVGDNGNTIYF; CDR3 DNA: TGTGCCAGCAGCGTAGGGGATAATGGAAACACCATATATTTT; clone size: -; J gene: TRBJ1-3; D gene: -; V gene: TRBV9